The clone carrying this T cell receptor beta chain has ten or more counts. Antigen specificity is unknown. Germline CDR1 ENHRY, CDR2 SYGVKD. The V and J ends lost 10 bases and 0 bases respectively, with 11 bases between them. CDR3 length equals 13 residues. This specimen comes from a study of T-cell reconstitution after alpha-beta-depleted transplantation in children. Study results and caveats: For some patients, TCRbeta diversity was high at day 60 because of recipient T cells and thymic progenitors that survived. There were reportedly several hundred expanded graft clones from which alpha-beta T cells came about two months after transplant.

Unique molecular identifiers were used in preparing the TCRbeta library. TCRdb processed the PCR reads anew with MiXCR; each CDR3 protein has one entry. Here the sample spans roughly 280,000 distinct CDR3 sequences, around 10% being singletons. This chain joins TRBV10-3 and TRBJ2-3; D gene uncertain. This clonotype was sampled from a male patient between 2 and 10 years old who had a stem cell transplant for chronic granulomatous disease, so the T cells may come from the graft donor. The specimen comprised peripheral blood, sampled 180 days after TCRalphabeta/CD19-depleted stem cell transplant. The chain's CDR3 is CATGSTSTDTQYF. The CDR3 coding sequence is TGTGCCACCGGGTCCACAAGCACAGATACGCAGTATTTT.